These T cell receptor beta chains were read from a single sample in a study of chemoradiotherapy in HPV16-positive cancers. Sequencing used immunoSEQ multiplex PCR; TCRdb keeps in-frame clones, though not all of them. The data show more than 20,000 clones, about 90% seen once. The source was blood, collected from a patient who underwent chemoradiotherapy. The receptors derive from a human donor with HPV-associated anogenital cancer. Both conserved end residues are part of each CDR3. Each record gives: J gene, clone size, V gene, D gene, CDR3 protein, CDR3 DNA. A D gene is named only where the DNA matches it firmly. Rows may omit the clone size; those that give it use once, few, many or a size class.

TRBJ2-7 | - | TRBV6-1 | TRBD1 | CASSRDRGSYEQYF | TGTGCCAGCAGTCGGGACAGGGGGTCCTACGAGCAGTACTTC
TRBJ1-2 | - | TRBV5-5 | - | CASSLGDSPYGYTF | TGTGCCAGCAGCTTGGGTGACAGCCCTTATGGCTACACCTTC
TRBJ1-1 | - | TRBV7-9 | TRBD1 | CASSLLTGANTEAFF | TGTGCCAGCAGCTTACTCACAGGGGCGAACACTGAAGCTTTCTTT
TRBJ2-7 | - | TRBV5-6 | TRBD2 | CASSPLTSGATYEQYF | TGTGCCAGCAGCCCCCTGACTAGCGGGGCCACCTACGAGCAGTACTTC
TRBJ2-7 | - | TRBV5-1 | TRBD1 | CASGDRGYEQYF | TGCGCCAGCGGGGACAGGGGCTACGAGCAGTACTTC
TRBJ1-3 | - | TRBV18 | TRBD1 | CASSPGTGGYFGNTIYF | TGTGCCAGCTCACCCGGGACAGGGGGCTACTTCGGAAACACCATATATTTT
TRBJ1-2 | - | TRBV15 | - | CATSRDPAGYTF | TGTGCCACCAGCAGAGATCCAGCAGGCTACACCTTC
TRBJ2-3 | - | TRBV5-6 | TRBD1 | CASSKTGTAITDTQYF | TGTGCCAGCAGCAAAACCGGGACAGCAATCACAGATACGCAGTATTTT
TRBJ2-2 | - | TRBV2 | - | CASSERLVSTGELFF | TGTGCCAGCAGTGAAAGGCTAGTTAGCACCGGGGAGCTGTTTTTT
TRBJ2-1 | - | TRBV11-3 | TRBD2 | CASSLAPLAGVSYNEQFF | TGTGCCAGCAGCTTAGCACCGCTAGCGGGAGTCTCCTACAATGAGCAGTTCTTC
TRBJ2-5 | - | TRBV21-1 | - | CASNHARGGQETQYF | TGTGCCAGCAATCATGCACGGGGCGGGCAAGAGACCCAGTACTTC
TRBJ1-2 | - | TRBV6-5 | TRBD1 | CASSYSWTGGNYGYTF | TGTGCCAGCAGTTACTCCTGGACAGGGGGGAATTATGGCTACACCTTC
TRBJ1-3 | - | TRBV19 | - | CASSLGDPRSGNTIYF | TGTGCCAGTAGTTTAGGGGACCCACGCTCTGGAAACACCATATATTTT
TRBJ2-2 | - | TRBV7-2 | - | CASSLGQNTGELFF | TGTGCCAGCAGCTTAGGACAAAACACCGGGGAGCTGTTTTTT
TRBJ2-2 | - | TRBV7-9 | - | CASRPDNTGELFF | TGTGCCAGCAGGCCGGATAACACCGGGGAGCTGTTTTTT
TRBJ1-1 | - | TRBV4-3 | TRBD1 | CASSQYPPGQGSEAFF | TGCGCCAGCAGCCAATACCCTCCGGGACAGGGGTCTGAAGCTTTCTTT
TRBJ2-7 | - | TRBV5-4 | TRBD1 | CASSFTGVNEQYF | TGTGCCAGCAGCTTCACAGGGGTGAACGAGCAGTACTTC
TRBJ1-2 | - | TRBV6-6 | - | CASSLRGNGYTF | TGTGCCAGCAGTTTGAGGGGAAACGGCTACACCTTC
TRBJ1-5 | few | TRBV19 | TRBD1 | CASSIRDSGSQPQHF | TGTGCCAGTAGTATAAGGGACAGTGGGTCTCAGCCCCAGCATTTT
TRBJ2-3 | - | TRBV7-2 | - | CASSLASSRGDTQYF | TGTGCCAGCAGCTTAGCGTCTAGCCGTGGGGATACGCAGTATTTT
TRBJ1-5 | - | TRBV7-6 | TRBD1 | CASSRDRGRNQPQHF | TGTGCCAGCAGCCGGGACAGGGGGCGCAATCAGCCCCAGCATTTT